These 24 T cell receptor beta chains originate from one sample sequenced in a study of blood T cell repertoires in COVID-19. Libraries were prepared by immunoSEQ multiplex PCR; TCRdb keeps only in-frame clonotypes and omits some of them. The table records a few hundred thousand clones, about nine tenths of them present only once. The sequencing sample was made of peripheral blood. Receptor source: a woman in her thirties with active or convalescent COVID-19.

This chain joins TRBV5-1 and TRBJ2-3; D uncertain. Germline V gene data show CDR1 as SGHRS and CDR2 as YFSETQ. V gave up 4 bases and J gave up 0 bases, with 12 bases separating them. There are 15 residues in the CDR3. CDR3 coding DNA: TGCGCCAGCAGCACATTCGGAGTCAGCACAGATACGCAGTATTTT. It encodes CASSTFGVSTDTQYF.

The chain is built from TRBV7-2 and TRBJ2-1; TRBD2 aligns across 7 bases. The CDR3 has 16 residues. J was trimmed by 4 bases and V by 4 bases; bases with no gene match: 10. Per germline, CDR1 SGHTA and CDR2 FQGNSA. The CDR3 region is CASSSASGGGYNEQFF. As DNA, the CDR3 is TGTGCCAGCAGCTCCGCCTCTGGGGGGGGATACAATGAGCAGTTCTTC.

The J gene is TRBJ2-5, the V gene TRBV30, with 8 positions matching TRBD2. J lost 3 bases, V lost 4 bases, and 1 base had no gene match. The CDR3 sequence is 12 residues long. CDR1 is GTSNPN and CDR2 is SVGIG in the germline V gene (reference sequence). The CDR3 DNA follows: TGTGCCTGGAATAGCGGGGAAGAGACCCAGTACTTC. Amino acids: CAWNSGEETQYF.

The chain combines TRBV10-3 with TRBJ2-3; weak D call: TRBD1 (6 bases). Germline CDR1 is ENHRY and CDR2 is SYGVKD. V was pared by 4 bases and J by 2 bases, with 13 bases between. This CDR3 comprises 15 residues. The CDR3 DNA reads TGTGCCATCAGTGCCAGCCAGGGGATCACAGATACGCAGTATTTT. Translation gives CAISASQGITDTQYF.

The gene calls are TRBV28 and TRBJ2-3; 7 positions match TRBD2. Trimming at V came to 5 bases and at J to 5 bases, leaving 13 bases not matched to a gene. Germline CDR1 MDHEN, CDR2 SYDVKM. This CDR3 has 16 amino acids. The CDR3 coding sequence is TGTGCCAGCAGTGCTAGGGGACTACAATCGGGAGATACGCAGTATTTT. It codes for CASSARGLQSGDTQYF.

The sample holds one count of this clone. V is TRBV29-1 and J is TRBJ1-1; 7 bases align to TRBD1. V lost 4 bases and J lost 3; bases outside the gene matches: 5. The CDR3 length is 13 residues. The germline V gene has CDR1 SQVTM and CDR2 ANQGSEA. The CDR3 spells CSVGGTGDTEAFF. The CDR3 nucleotides read TGCAGCGTTGGGGGCACAGGGGACACTGAAGCTTTCTTT.

The chain has TRBV19 and TRBJ1-2; 7 bases line up with TRBD1. Looked up from germline, CDR1 is LNHDA and CDR2 is SQIVND (reference sequence). The CDR3 has 18 amino acids. V shed 8 bases and J 7 bases; nucleotides not matched to a gene: 25. The CDR3 bases are TGTGCCAGTCATGAGATCGCCTCGACAGGGAAGAGGGGGAGTGGCTACACCTTC. This encodes CASHEIASTGKRGSGYTF.

This clone was counted a few times. The rearrangement links TRBV3-1 (or the pseudogene TRBV3-2) to TRBJ1-1; maybe TRBD1 (5 bases). There are 12 residues in the CDR3. Germline V lookup: CDR1 LGHDT, CDR2 YNNKEL (reference sequence). V was trimmed by 0 bases and J by 10 bases, leaving 9 bases between them. The CDR3 spells CASSQEGRLAFF. The CDR3 nucleotides are TGTGCCAGCAGCCAAGAGGGGCGCTTAGCTTTCTTT.

The V gene is TRBV5-1, the J gene TRBJ1-1; perhaps TRBD1 as D (5 bases). Germline CDR1 SGHRS, CDR2 YFSETQ. V was pared by 4 bases and J by 4 bases, with 23 bases between. The CDR3 is 17 residues long. As DNA, the CDR3 is TGCGCCAGCAGCACACAGGCAGGGCCAAGCCAGGGCACTGAAGCTTTCTTT. Protein: CASSTQAGPSQGTEAFF.

The rearrangement joins TRBV6-5 to TRBJ1-3; D possibly corresponds to TRBD1 (5 bases). V was pared by 2 bases and J by 0 bases, with 8 bases between. This CDR3 has 15 residues. The germline gives CDR1 MNHEY, CDR2 SVGAGI. This chain's CDR3 is CASSYGQGSGNTIYF. CDR3 bases: TGTGCCAGCAGTTACGGGCAGGGCTCTGGAAACACCATATATTTT.

The chain has TRBV25-1 and TRBJ2-1; 9 nucleotides agree with TRBD2. Trimming removed 2 bases from V and 9 bases from J; junction bases left unmatched: 5. The CDR3 runs to 14 residues. Per the germline V gene, CDR1 is MGHDK and CDR2 is SYGVNS. CDR3 nucleotides: TGTGCCAGCAGTGAAGGCGGGGGGGCGAGTGAGCAGTTCTTC. This codes for CASSEGGGASEQFF.

This clone was found a few times. This CDR3 reads CASSIVNEQFF. The CDR3 DNA reads TGTGCCAGTAGTATTGTAAATGAGCAGTTCTTC. This chain connects TRBV19 to TRBJ2-1; D ambiguous. This CDR3 has 11 residues. V was cut by 3 bases and J by 7 bases, with 4 bases left in between. CDR1 and CDR2 (germline): LNHDA, SQIVND (reference sequence).

This clone was seen once. The chain employs TRBV5-1 and TRBJ2-1, with 10 bases fitting TRBD2. The J segment lost 6 bases and the V segment lost 0 bases, leaving 6 bases of the junction unmatched. The CDR3 totals 16 residues. Germline V CDR1 and CDR2: SGHRS, YFSETQ. The CDR3 DNA reads as TGCGCCAGCAGCTTGGATTTAGCGGGGGGACTCAATGAGCAGTTCTTC. It is translated as CASSLDLAGGLNEQFF.

This CDR3 reads CASSQYIQGALDTQYF. CDR3 bases: TGCGCCAGCAGCCAATATATACAGGGGGCCTTAGATACGCAGTATTTT. The chain links TRBV4-3 to TRBJ2-3; TRBD1 matches at 9 bases. The V and J ends lost 2 bases and 5 bases, in that order; junction bases with no gene match: 8. Looked up from germline, CDR1 is LGHNA and CDR2 is YSLEER. The CDR3 covers 16 residues.

The genes are TRBV7-9 and TRBJ2-7, with 8 bases identical to TRBD2. Germline V gene sequence: CDR1 SEHNR, CDR2 FQNEAQ (reference sequence). J lost 6 bases, V lost 5 bases, and 9 bases had no gene match. There are 14 residues in the CDR3. In DNA form, the CDR3 reads TGTGCCAGCAGCGTATCCGGGACTAGGGGCGAGCAGTACTTC. It encodes CASSVSGTRGEQYF.

The CDR3 loop reads CASSQWSNEQFF. The CDR3 DNA reads as TGCGCCAGCAGCCAGTGGAGCAATGAGCAGTTCTTC. The gene calls are TRBV4-1 and TRBJ2-1; D is unresolved. Looked up from germline, CDR1 is MGHRA and CDR2 is YSYEKL. The ends were cut back, 3 bases at V and 6 bases at J, with 6 bases in the middle. This CDR3 contains 12 residues.

V gene TRBV6-1 combines with J gene TRBJ1-1; D unclear. The V gene's germline CDR1 is MNHNS and CDR2 SASEGT. The CDR3 covers 13 residues. Trimming pared 3 bases from V and 6 bases from J, leaving 11 bases between. As DNA, the CDR3 is TGTGCCAGCAGTGACGTACGGTCGTCTGAAGCTTTCTTT. It codes for CASSDVRSSEAFF.

The chain combines TRBV7-8 with TRBJ2-1, with D possibly TRBD2 on 5 matching bases. CDR3 size: 13 residues. Germline values: CDR1 SGHVS, CDR2 FQNEAQ. The germline V and J ends were trimmed by 5 bases and 6 bases, with 11 bases remaining between them. The CDR3 coding sequence is TGTGCCAGCAGCCCTAGCCGTGGCAATGAGCAGTTCTTC. It specifies CASSPSRGNEQFF.

The gene calls are TRBV5-6 and TRBJ1-2; 9 bases are shared with TRBD1. CDR3 length equals 15 residues. The V and J ends lost 3 bases and 3 bases, in that order; junction bases with no gene match: 6. From germline, CDR1 is SGHDT and CDR2 YYEEEE. CDR3 in DNA: TGTGCCAGCAGCTCCCTTGGGACAGGGTACTATGGCTACACCTTC. Residues: CASSSLGTGYYGYTF.

The chain uses TRBV18 and TRBJ1-4; D might be TRBD1 (5 bases). The germline V gene has CDR1 KGHSH and CDR2 LQKENI. The CDR3 covers 13 residues. The V end was cut by 2 bases, the J end by 5 bases, with 6 bases between. The CDR3 spells CASSPKGNEKLFF. The CDR3 bases are TGTGCCAGCTCACCAAAGGGGAATGAAAAACTGTTTTTT. Variable domain in full (rest from reference TRBV18 and TRBJ1-4): NAGVMQNPRHLVRRRGQEARLRCSPMKGHSHVYWYRQLPEEGLKFMVYLQKENIIDESGMPKERFSAEFPKEGPSILRIQQVVRGDSAAYFCASSPKGNEKLFFGSGTQLSVL.

V usage is TRBV23-1 and J usage is TRBJ2-2, with 8 nucleotides matching TRBD2. TRBV23-1 is an ORF, with its function uncertain. J gave up 6 bases and V 0 bases, and 6 bases lay outside the gene matches. The CDR3 length is 16 residues. Written as DNA, the CDR3 is TGCGCCAGCAGTCAATCGACAACTAGCGGTCCCGGGGAGCTGTTTTTT. Protein sequence: CASSQSTTSGPGELFF.

V gene TRBV29-1 combines with J gene TRBJ1-1; D call uncertain. Trimming stripped 6 bases from V and 2 bases from J, with 13 bases between. Germline CDR1 is SQVTM and CDR2 is ANQGSEA. CDR3 size: 13 residues. CDR3 bases: TGCAGCGTCGGAGGAGCGGTCAACACTGAAGCTTTCTTT. Translated, it gives CSVGGAVNTEAFF.

The CDR3 bases are TGTGCCAGCACCCAGGAGACAGGGGGCCCGTTGCGCTACGAGCAGTACTTC. Translated, it gives CASTQETGGPLRYEQYF. The V call is TRBV2, the J call TRBJ2-7; 10 bases align to TRBD1. This CDR3 has 17 residues. Per the germline V gene, CDR1 is SNHLY and CDR2 is FYNNEI. Trimming removed 7 bases from V and 3 bases from J; junction bases left unmatched: 15.

The chain is built from TRBV12-3 or TRBV12-4 and TRBJ1-2; 8 nucleotides match TRBD1. Germline trimming cut 6 bases from V and 14 bases from J; bases unmatched to any gene: 14. The CDR3 runs 13 residues. The DNA for the CDR3 is TGTGCCAGCAGCTCCGGCTCCAGGGGGCTATATACCTTC. It yields the protein CASSSGSRGLYTF.